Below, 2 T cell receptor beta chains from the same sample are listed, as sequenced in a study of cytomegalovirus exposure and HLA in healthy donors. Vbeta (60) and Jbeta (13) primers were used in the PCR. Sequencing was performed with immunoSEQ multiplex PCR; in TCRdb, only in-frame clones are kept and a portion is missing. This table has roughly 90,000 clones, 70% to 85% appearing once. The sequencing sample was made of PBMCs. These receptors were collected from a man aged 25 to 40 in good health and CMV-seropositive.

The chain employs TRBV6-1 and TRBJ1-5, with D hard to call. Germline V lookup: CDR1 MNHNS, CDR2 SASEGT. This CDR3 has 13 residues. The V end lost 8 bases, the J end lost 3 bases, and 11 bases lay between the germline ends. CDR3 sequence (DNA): TGTGCCAGCGGCCTGGCCCACAATCAGCCCCAGCATTTT. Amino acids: CASGLAHNQPQHF.

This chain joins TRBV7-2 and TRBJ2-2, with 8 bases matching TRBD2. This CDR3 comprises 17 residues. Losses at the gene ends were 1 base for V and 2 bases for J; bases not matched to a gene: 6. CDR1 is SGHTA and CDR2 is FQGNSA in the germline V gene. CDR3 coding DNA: TGTGCCAGCAGCTTAGGCCGGGAGGGGCACAACACCGGGGAGCTGTTTTTT. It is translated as CASSLGREGHNTGELFF.